The next 14 T cell receptor beta chains were all read from a single sample in a study of T-cell reconstitution after alpha-beta-depleted transplantation in children (dated by TCRdb to 2015 to 2016). The library was built by means of PCR. Data came from an Illumina HiSeq 2500. To normalize quantification of the TCRbeta repertoire, the TCR libraries were built with molecular barcoding that relied on unique molecular identifiers. The public sequencing data were trimmed at Q25 with fastp and processed into clonotypes with MiXCR by TCRdb, which kept only in-frame beta chains. Identical CDR3 protein sequences are pooled into one entry, listed with their most common genes and DNA. Counted in this sample were 450,000 to 700,000 distinct CDR3 sequences; roughly 30% of them appeared once. Of the sample, about a third is held by the ten largest clones. The treatment or condition tag for this specimen amounts to: allogeneic hematopoietic cell transplantation with graft depleted of TCRalphabeta T cells and CD19 B cells.

Sequencing was performed on PBMCs, taken before TCRalphabeta/CD19-depleted stem cell transplant. The receptor source for this set is a boy under two years old with Wiskott-Aldrich syndrome, due to receive a stem cell transplant.

This clonotype was detected a few times. The chain couples TRBV2 to TRBJ2-3, with 8 bases that match TRBD2. Germline lookup yields CDR1 SNHLY and CDR2 FYNNEI. Trimming removed 5 bases from V and 0 bases from J; junction bases left unmatched: 4. This CDR3 contains 15 residues. CDR3 residues: CASSRSGGSTDTQYF. CDR3 DNA: TGTGCCAGCAGTAGAAGCGGGGGTAGCACAGATACGCAGTATTTT.

The rearrangement links TRBV12-3 or TRBV12-4 to TRBJ1-2; D is ambiguous. The CDR3 contains 13 residues. The ends were cut back, 2 bases at V and 8 bases at J, with 12 bases in the middle. CDR3: CASSLSGRRGYTF. CDR3 in DNA: TGTGCCAGCAGTTTATCAGGACGTCGCGGCTACACCTTC.

The V gene is TRBV28, the J gene TRBJ2-1, with 9 bases identical to TRBD1. The germline V gene has CDR1 MDHEN and CDR2 SYDVKM. The CDR3 is made up of 14 amino acids. J gave up 9 bases and V 5 bases, and 8 bases lay outside the gene matches. The CDR3 here is CASSDRDRDGEQFF. CDR3 in DNA: TGTGCCAGCAGTGACCGGGACAGGGACGGTGAGCAGTTCTTC.

This clonotype turned up a few times. The chain is built from TRBV18 and TRBJ2-1; 7 bases agree with TRBD1. The germline gives CDR1 KGHSH, CDR2 LQKENI. CDR3 length: 13 residues. Trimming removed 4 bases from V and 5 bases from J; junction bases left unmatched: 2. The CDR3 DNA follows: TGTGCCAGCTCACAGGGACAGAACAATGAGCAGTTCTTC. This translates into CASSQGQNNEQFF.

This clonotype appeared a few times. The chain carries TRBV3-1 and TRBJ1-1; the match to TRBD1 covers 7 bases. The V and J ends lost 2 bases and 4 bases, in that order; junction bases with no gene match: 4. The CDR3 is 14 residues long. Germline CDR1 reads LGHDT; CDR2 reads YNNKEL (reference sequence). As DNA, the CDR3 is TGTGCCAGCAGCCAAAAGGGGGCCGGCACTGAAGCTTTCTTT. As protein: CASSQKGAGTEAFF.

This clonotype was recorded a few times. The rearrangement links TRBV29-1 to TRBJ2-1; D is uncertain. The germline gives CDR1 SQVTM, CDR2 ANQGSEA. The V gene lost 4 bases and the J gene lost 0 bases, with 7 bases spanning the gap. This CDR3 is 13 amino acids long. The CDR3 loop reads CSVVDDSYNEQFF. The CDR3 DNA reads TGCAGCGTTGTGGACGACTCCTACAATGAGCAGTTCTTC.

The chain recombines TRBV7-2 with TRBJ2-1; TRBD2 matches at 12 bases. V shed 5 bases and J 6 bases; nucleotides not matched to a gene: 11. The CDR3 covers 17 residues. Germline-derived CDR1 and CDR2 are SGHTA and FQGNSA. CDR3 region: CASSTEPGLAGTNEQFF. The CDR3 DNA sequence: TGTGCCAGCAGCACCGAACCAGGACTAGCGGGAACCAATGAGCAGTTCTTC.

The gene calls are TRBV5-1 and TRBJ2-1; D might be TRBD1 (6 bases). Germline V CDR1 and CDR2: SGHRS, YFSETQ. The V gene lost 3 bases and the J gene lost 2 bases, with 15 bases spanning the gap. This CDR3 has 16 amino acids. The CDR3 DNA follows: TGCGCCAGCAGCTCCCCCCAGGGGAGTCCCTACAATGAGCAGTTCTTC. Amino acids: CASSSPQGSPYNEQFF.

The V gene is TRBV5-1, the J gene TRBJ2-1; the match to TRBD2 covers 8 bases. This CDR3 has 14 residues. Trimming removed 7 bases from V and 0 bases from J; junction bases left unmatched: 3. Germline V gene lookup returns CDR1 SGHRS and CDR2 YFSETQ. CDR3 amino acids: CASQSGSSYNEQFF. DNA for the CDR3: TGCGCCAGCCAAAGCGGGAGCTCCTACAATGAGCAGTTCTTC.

This rearrangement joins TRBV20-1 to TRBJ2-3; TRBD1 agrees at 8 bases. Germline CDR1 is DFQATT and CDR2 is SNEGSKA (reference sequence). The CDR3 has 14 residues. The ends lost 5 bases at V and 6 bases at J; junction bases unmatched: 10. CDR3 protein: CSAYPGQGADTQYF. CDR3 DNA sequence: TGCAGTGCTTACCCAGGACAGGGCGCGGATACGCAGTATTTT.

The gene calls are TRBV20-1 and TRBJ2-5; tentative D call: TRBD2 (5 bases). The V gene lost 2 bases and the J gene lost 4 bases, with 17 bases spanning the gap. CDR1 is DFQATT, CDR2 SNEGSKA, per germline (reference sequence). This CDR3 is 15 amino acids long. CDR3 nucleotide sequence: TGCAGTGCTAGAAGGGCCAGCGTGGCGGGAGAGACCCAGTACTTC. Its protein is CSARRASVAGETQYF.

The chain combines TRBV28 with TRBJ2-7; either TRBD1 or TRBD2 may supply D (5 bases each). V was trimmed by 2 bases and J by 3 bases, leaving 14 bases between them. CDR1 and CDR2 from the germline V gene are MDHEN and SYDVKM. The CDR3 extends over 15 amino acids. The chain's CDR3 is CASSLDTGRSYEQYF. Written as DNA, the CDR3 is TGTGCCAGCAGTTTAGACACGGGACGAAGCTACGAGCAGTACTTC.

The chain carries TRBV5-1 and TRBJ2-3, with a weak D call TRBD1 (5 bases). The germline V gene encodes CDR1 SGHRS and CDR2 YFSETQ. Trimming took off 4 bases at V and 2 bases at J, with 11 bases between the two ends. The CDR3 sequence is 14 residues long. CDR3 residues: CASSRQDITDTQYF. The DNA of the CDR3 is TGCGCCAGCAGCCGCCAGGACATCACAGATACGCAGTATTTT. Using reference TRBV5-1 and TRBJ2-3 for the parts outside the CDR3, the full variable domain is KAGVTQTPRYLIKTRGQQVTLSCSPISGHRSVSWYQQTPGQGLQFLFEYFSETQRNKGNFPGRFSGRQFSNSRSEMNVSTLELGDSALYLCASSRQDITDTQYFGPGTRLTVL.

This clonotype was seen more than once but under ten times. The chain recombines TRBV20-1 with TRBJ1-3; possibly TRBD1 for D (5 bases). Trimming shortened V by 5 bases and J by 2 bases, and 13 bases separated the two germline ends. This CDR3 comprises 14 residues. Germline V gene sequence: CDR1 DFQATT, CDR2 SNEGSKA (reference sequence). CDR3 bases: TGCAGTGCTTCCGGAGCGGGGGCTGGAAACACCATATATTTT. It codes for CSASGAGAGNTIYF.